The 6 T cell receptor beta chains given below trace back to one sample, sequenced in a study of shared clonotypes between healthy human individuals. Clones were read by immunoSEQ multiplex PCR, and TCRdb kept only the in-frame ones, dropping some. In the table there are roughly 2.6 million clones, approximately 90% of which are singletons. Sequenced sample: naive CD4+ T cells sorted from blood. The subset here: CD45RA+ positively selected. Receptors were obtained from a man aged 18 to 30 in good health.

On this clone: The same CDR3 also results from other DNA sequences found in this sample. The chain links TRBV18 to TRBJ1-1; D gene uncertain. The CDR3 is 13 amino acids. CDR1 and CDR2 from the germline V gene are KGHSH and LQKENI. Trimming took off 3 bases at V and 3 bases at J, with 8 bases between the two ends. CDR3 sequence reads: CASSPARDTEAFF. CDR3 bases: TGTGCCAGCTCACCTGCCAGAGACACTGAAGCTTTCTTT.

The gene calls are TRBV5-5 and TRBJ2-7; TRBD2 is a possible D gene (7 bases). The CDR3 has 15 amino acids. Germline V lookup: CDR1 SGHKS, CDR2 YYEKEE (reference sequence). The V end lost 6 bases, the J end lost 7 bases, and 23 bases lay between the germline ends. This CDR3 reads CASTLGGGGHGEQYF. CDR3 coding DNA: TGTGCCAGCACCCTCGGTGGGGGGGGCCACGGGGAGCAGTACTTC.

A note on this clone: The sample contains more than one DNA sequence encoding this CDR3. The V gene is TRBV5-1, the J gene TRBJ2-2, with 7 bases fitting TRBD1. J was trimmed by 1 base and V by 2 bases; bases with no gene match: 2. The CDR3 extends over 15 amino acids. Germline-derived CDR1 and CDR2 are SGHRS and YFSETQ. The CDR3 DNA reads TGCGCCAGCAGCTTAAACAGGGGGAACACCGGGGAGCTGTTTTTT. Its translation is CASSLNRGNTGELFF.

V usage is TRBV19 and J usage is TRBJ1-3, with D unclear. V lost 6 bases, J lost 3 bases, and 12 bases lay in between. Per the germline V gene, CDR1 is LNHDA and CDR2 is SQIVND (reference sequence). The CDR3 sequence is 14 residues long. The CDR3 is CASRTEYFGNTIYF. CDR3 nucleotide sequence: TGTGCCAGTAGGACCGAGTATTTTGGAAACACCATATATTTT. Full variable domain (rest looked up from reference TRBV19 and TRBJ1-3): DGGITQSPKYLFRKEGQNVTLSCEQNLNHDAMYWYRQDPGQGLRLIYYSQIVNDFQKGDIAEGYSVSREKKESFPLTVTSAQKNPTAFYLCASRTEYFGNTIYFGEGSWLTVV.

The chain employs TRBV5-4 and TRBJ2-5; 8 bases agree with TRBD1. The CDR3 is 15 amino acids. In germline, CDR1 is SGHNT, CDR2 YYREEE (reference sequence). The V and J ends lost 2 bases and 7 bases, in that order; junction bases with no gene match: 10. CDR3 sequence (DNA): TGTGCCAGCAGCTTTCCCACAGGGGGAATTGGGACCCAGTACTTC. Amino acids: CASSFPTGGIGTQYF.

The CDR3 DNA sequence: TGTGCCATCAGCTTGGATGGGGTGAAGAACACTGAAGCTTTCTTT. Translating it yields CAISLDGVKNTEAFF. The chain has TRBV10-3 and TRBJ1-1; D remains unclear. V lost 6 bases, J lost 1 base, and 15 bases lay in between. The CDR3 runs 15 residues. CDR1 and CDR2 from the germline V gene are ENHRY and SYGVKD.